The rows below give T cell receptor beta chains drawn from one sample of a study of blood T cell repertoires in COVID-19. Assay: immunoSEQ multiplex PCR; the TCRdb copy retains only in-frame clones and omits some. The table has 150,000 or so clones, roughly 93% seen once. Sample: peripheral blood. These receptor sequences come from a woman aged 50 to 60 with acute or convalescent COVID-19. CDR3s include the opening cysteine and the closing phenylalanine or tryptophan. Each record gives: V gene, clone size, CDR3 protein. Some rows have no size entry. The others give once, few or many, or a class for an expanded clone.

>TRBV7-9|.
CASSFRGSGANVLTF
>TRBV10-2|.
CASSGLGDEQYF
>TRBV6-1|.
CASSETGTGAVDGYTF
>TRBV27|.
CASSLNGPTGTDEQYF
>TRBV6-9|once
CASSWGQGDQPQHF
>TRBV19|.
CASIGSTQREVRWYEQYF
>TRBV5-4|.
CASSARDRGGAWTEAFF
>TRBV30|.
CAWSPGQRGTEAFF
>TRBV29-1|.
CSAGSETPEAFF
>TRBV30|.
CAWSPSSTEKLFF
>TRBV5-4|.
CASSFPGQAIQETQYF
>TRBV24-1|.
CATRDRVLGEAFF
>TRBV20-1|.
CSAGGVDEQYF
>TRBV7-8|.
CASSLAFIDRTGKDQPQHF
>TRBV2|.
CASVGQDNQPQHF
>TRBV27|.
CASRRTGTFNQPQHF
>TRBV10-3|.
CATSGQGRTEAFF
>TRBV19|.
CASSIARTDHEKLFF
>TRBV24-1|.
CATSDGPFSGYTF
>TRBV30|.
CAWGQARNTEAFF
>TRBV19|.
CASRSPGPHYMNTEAFF
>TRBV28|.
CASSFILGRGNQPQHF
>TRBV29-1|.
CSVARLSGGYTF
>TRBV11-2|.
CASTNIRDTEAFF
>TRBV6-5|.
CASSLHLNTGELFF
>TRBV29-1|.
CSVEDPGGPNTEAFF
>TRBV6-5|.
CASSSGQYSNQPQHF
>TRBV25-1|.
CASSVTGGTEAFF
>TRBV20-1|.
CSASQQGGNYGYTF
>TRBV13|.
CASSQKQGNFGYTF
>TRBV12-3/TRBV12-4|few
CASSEGERQPQHF
>TRBV19|.
CASSIVWARYNEQFF
>TRBV5-6|.
CASSFTRSPLHF
>TRBV18|few
CASSPSVSYEQYF
>TRBV5-4|.
CASSLRVENTEAFF
>TRBV18|.
CASSPEQGVSPLHF
>TRBV2|.
CASRPHRAENTEAFF
>TRBV7-8|.
CASSGGRNYEQYF
>TRBV30|.
CAWNARPNAPLHF
>TRBV28|.
CASMTGAIEGQYF
>TRBV6-2/TRBV6-3|.
CASSYYRDYEQFF
>TRBV2|few
CASSDQGAYGYTF
>TRBV24-1|.
CATSDRPPRDTEAFF
>TRBV6-5|.
CASSYSLSDSYYGYTF
>TRBV24-1|.
CATSDLYPSGGETQYF
>TRBV2|.
CASSYGPGQGQDEAFF
>TRBV7-6|.
CASSLRGMRETQYF
>TRBV11-1|once
CASSSYRDLEAFF
>TRBV5-1|once
CASSPKGGAAGNTIYF
>TRBV27|.
CASSRNQGPNSPLHF